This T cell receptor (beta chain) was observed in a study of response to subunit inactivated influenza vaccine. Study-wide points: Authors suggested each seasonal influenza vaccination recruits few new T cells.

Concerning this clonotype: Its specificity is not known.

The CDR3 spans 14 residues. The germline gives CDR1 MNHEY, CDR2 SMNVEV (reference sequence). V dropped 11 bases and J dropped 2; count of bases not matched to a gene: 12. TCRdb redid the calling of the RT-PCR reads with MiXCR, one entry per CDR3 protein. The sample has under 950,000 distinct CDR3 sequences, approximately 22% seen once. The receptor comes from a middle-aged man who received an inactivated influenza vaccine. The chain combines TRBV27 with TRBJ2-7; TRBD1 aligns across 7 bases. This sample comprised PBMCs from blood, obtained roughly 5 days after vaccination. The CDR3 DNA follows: TGTGCCGGCGACCGGTGGGACAGCACCTACGAGCAGTACTTC. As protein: CAGDRWDSTYEQYF.